The present T cell receptor (beta chain) was sequenced within a study of T cells in Graves' hyperthyroidism and ophthalmopathy. This clonotype was counted at least ten times. Its antigen is not identified. Graves' hyperthyroidism qualified as stable when ophthalmopathy did not progress within 18 months. The study's findings and limits: From stable hyperthyroidism, ophthalmopathy was separated by a 13 V-J model.

J gave up 4 bases and V 6 bases, and 6 bases lay outside the gene matches. The CDR3 has 14 residues. The germline gives CDR1 SNHLY, CDR2 FYNNEI. RNA transcripts served as the template for amplifying TCR beta CDR3 regions. A first-round RT-PCR of the TCR CDR3 used the HTBI primer set. Each CDR3 protein gets one entry after TCRdb re-called the multiplex PCR reads with MiXCR. The table includes around 280,000 distinct CDR3 sequences, roughly an eighth detected once. This sequence was found in a woman aged 35 to 49 with Graves' hyperthyroidism. The chain carries TRBV2 and TRBJ2-1; 7 positions match TRBD1. Sequenced material: blood. CDR3 nucleotide sequence: TGTGCCAGCAGAGCGACAGGGACGTACAATGAGCAGTTCTTC. This gives the protein CASRATGTYNEQFF.